This T cell receptor (beta chain) was documented in a study of blood T cell repertoires in COVID-19. Study overall: Spain, Italy and the United States supplied samples that represented acute and convalescent COVID-19. PBMCs, B-cell-depleted T cells, or T cells provided the cDNA or gDNA that made up the material.

Those who participated ranged in age from roughly 18 to 90 years and resided in about two dozen US areas. CDR3 size: 14 residues. The ends were cut back, 7 bases at V and 3 bases at J, with 18 bases in the middle. The germline gives CDR1 GTSNPN, CDR2 SVGIG (reference sequence). Original handling: The authors estimated nucleated cell counts from reference gene primer amplification. Produced via immunoSEQ multiplex PCR; TCRdb's table is partial and in-frame only. Clone size and V and J calls were adopted from that table, with D and trimming inferred from the DNA. The data show some 430,000 clones, roughly 91% seen once.

This sequence originates from a man younger than 35 who had recovered from COVID-19. Sequencing used PBMCs or T cells enriched from blood (not recorded which). This chain joins TRBV30 and TRBJ1-2; D perhaps matches TRBD1 (6 bases). CDR3 sequence reads: CASSDGQRDYGYTF. Here the CDR3 DNA reads TGTGCCTCTTCAGACGGACAGCGAGACTATGGCTACACCTTC.